These 15 T cell receptor beta chains were all obtained from the same sample, sequenced in a study of blood T cell repertoires in COVID-19. Clones were sequenced by immunoSEQ multiplex PCR, and TCRdb holds only the in-frame ones, with some missing. This table has about 49,000 clones, under 90% appearing once. The sequenced sample consisted of peripheral blood. These receptors originate from an elderly woman with COVID-19, enrolled during active disease.

V and J are TRBV18 and TRBJ1-2, with TRBD1 matching over 8 bases. This CDR3 comprises 12 residues. Per the germline V gene, CDR1 is KGHSH and CDR2 is LQKENI. J gave up 8 bases and V 5 bases, and 4 bases lay outside the gene matches. CDR3: CASSVDRGGYTF. CDR3 DNA sequence: TGTGCCAGCTCAGTCGACAGGGGCGGCTACACCTTC. Full variable domain (rest looked up from reference TRBV18 and TRBJ1-2): NAGVMQNPRHLVRRRGQEARLRCSPMKGHSHVYWYRQLPEEGLKFMVYLQKENIIDESGMPKERFSAEFPKEGPSILRIQQVVRGDSAAYFCASSVDRGGYTFGSGTRLTVV.

Only a few counts were recorded for this clone. The chain carries TRBV10-3 and TRBJ2-5; D unresolved. The CDR3 is 11 residues long. V lost 6 bases to trimming and J lost 2 bases, with 4 bases between them. Germline assignment: CDR1 ENHRY and CDR2 SYGVKD. CDR3 sequence: CAISFQETQYF. The CDR3 nucleotides are TGTGCCATCAGCTTTCAAGAGACCCAGTACTTC.

V usage is TRBV7-2 and J usage is TRBJ2-2, with D maybe TRBD2 (6 bases). Germline V CDR1 and CDR2: SGHTA, FQGNSA. Deletions cut 8 bases from V and 6 bases from J, with 19 bases between. The CDR3 has 15 amino acids. The CDR3 region is CASRRDQAGPGELFF. The CDR3 bases are TGTGCCAGCCGCCGGGACCAGGCGGGACCCGGGGAGCTGTTTTTT.

The genes are TRBV19 and TRBJ2-1; D gene ambiguous. V was clipped by 3 bases and J by 10 bases, with 13 bases between them. Germline loops: CDR1 LNHDA, CDR2 SQIVND (reference sequence). The CDR3 has 13 residues. The CDR3 reads CASSIWMGKEQFF. Here the CDR3 DNA reads TGTGCCAGTAGTATTTGGATGGGCAAGGAGCAGTTCTTC.

The gene calls are TRBV11-2 and TRBJ1-6, with TRBD1 matching over 8 bases. The CDR3 loop spans 15 amino acids. After removal of 5 bases from V and 7 bases from J, the junction contained 7 bases not matched to a gene. In germline, CDR1 is SGHAT, CDR2 FQNNGV. CDR3 nucleotides: TGTGCCAGCAGCGGAAGGACAGGGAGGAATTCACCCCTCCACTTT. Its protein product is CASSGRTGRNSPLHF.

The chain uses TRBV2 and TRBJ2-7; 7 nucleotides line up with TRBD2. CDR1 and CDR2 (germline): SNHLY, FYNNEI. The CDR3 sequence is 12 residues long. J lost 6 bases, V lost 7 bases, and 6 bases had no gene match. CDR3 nucleotides: TGTGCCAGCACGGGACTATACGTCGAGCAGTACTTC. Translated, it gives CASTGLYVEQYF.

The V and J genes are TRBV28 and TRBJ2-7, with D tentatively TRBD2 (5 bases). With 8 bases removed from V and 6 bases from J, the gap between germline ends came to 23 bases. This CDR3 contains 15 residues. Germline V gene lookup returns CDR1 MDHEN and CDR2 SYDVKM. In DNA form, the CDR3 reads TGTGCCAGCGCCCCTTCGGACTCCAGGAAACCCGAGCAGTACTTC. Translating gives CASAPSDSRKPEQYF.

This rearrangement joins TRBV5-1 to TRBJ2-1, with D possibly being TRBD1 (5 bases). The CDR3 covers 15 residues. The ends were cut back, 3 bases at V and 7 bases at J, with 17 bases in the middle. CDR1 and CDR2 from the germline V gene are SGHRS and YFSETQ. The CDR3, as DNA: TGCGCCAGCAGCTCCTCCGAGACAGCCTCGAATGAGCAGTTCTTC. It translates to CASSSSETASNEQFF.

This sequence joins TRBV3-1 (or the pseudogene TRBV3-2) and TRBJ2-7; 9 nucleotides agree with TRBD1. The CDR3 contains 13 residues. J lost 4 bases, V lost 6 bases, and 4 bases had no gene match. Germline CDR1 is LGHDT and CDR2 is YNNKEL (reference sequence). CDR3 sequence: CASRGQGAYEQYF. The CDR3 nucleotides are TGTGCCAGCAGGGGACAGGGCGCGTACGAGCAGTACTTC.

This clone appeared once. V is TRBV9 and J is TRBJ2-7; tentative D call: TRBD2 (5 bases). Trimming removed 4 bases at V and 6 bases at J, with 20 bases between. The CDR3 spans 15 residues. Germline CDR1 and CDR2: SGDLS and YYNGEE. In DNA, the CDR3 is TGTGCCAGCAGCCCCGGGGATGGGCCCCGCCGCGAGCAGTACTTC. It is translated as CASSPGDGPRREQYF. The entire variable domain, with the rest obtained from reference TRBV9 and TRBJ2-7, is as follows: DSGVTQTPKHLITATGQRVTLRCSPRSGDLSVYWYQQSLDQGLQFLIQYYNGEERAKGNILERFSAQQFPDLHSELNLSSLELGDSALYFCASSPGDGPRREQYFGPGTRLTVT.

This chain connects TRBV10-2 to TRBJ2-2; maybe TRBD1 (5 bases). Trimming took 6 bases from V and 0 from J, leaving 14 bases between them. There are 16 residues in the CDR3. Germline V gives CDR1 WSHSY, CDR2 SAAADI. CDR3 coding DNA: TGCGCCAGCAGGGAAGGGGCAACGACGAACACCGGGGAGCTGTTTTTT. It translates to CASREGATTNTGELFF.

The genes are TRBV11-3 and TRBJ2-1; 14 bases are a match to TRBD2. CDR3 length equals 14 residues. The germline V gene encodes CDR1 SGHNT and CDR2 YENEEA. The J segment lost 8 bases and the V segment lost 4 bases, leaving 1 base of the junction unmatched. The CDR3 reads CASSWGLAGDEQFF. In DNA, the CDR3 is TGTGCCAGCAGCTGGGGACTAGCGGGAGATGAGCAGTTCTTC.

This rearrangement joins TRBV19 to TRBJ2-1, with 7 bases lining up with TRBD2. The CDR3 extends over 13 amino acids. The V segment lost 7 bases and the J segment 6 bases; nucleotides outside the gene matches: 6. The germline CDR1 and CDR2 sequences are LNHDA and SQIVND (reference sequence). The CDR3 is CASISSGFNEQFF. CDR3 DNA: TGTGCCAGTATAAGTAGCGGGTTCAATGAGCAGTTCTTC.

The chain has TRBV3-1 (or the pseudogene TRBV3-2) and TRBJ2-6; 11 nucleotides align to TRBD1. The CDR3 has 15 residues. V lost 5 bases, J lost 10 bases, and 7 bases stayed unmatched. Per the germline V gene, CDR1 is LGHDT and CDR2 is YNNKEL (reference sequence). CDR3: CASSYNRDRGNVLTF. The CDR3 DNA is TGTGCCAGCAGCTATAACCGGGACAGGGGGAACGTCCTGACTTTC.

CDR3 region: CAWSDTGGSSGNTIYF. The CDR3 nucleotides are TGTGCCTGGAGTGACACAGGGGGAAGCTCTGGAAACACCATATATTTT. This chain connects TRBV30 to TRBJ1-3, with 8 bases matching TRBD1. The J segment lost 0 bases and the V segment lost 1 base, leaving 5 bases of the junction unmatched. Germline V gives CDR1 GTSNPN, CDR2 SVGIG (reference sequence). CDR3 length: 16 residues.